This TCR beta chain comes out of a study of blood T cell repertoires in COVID-19. For the study at large: Sites in the United States, Italy and Spain provided acute and convalescent COVID-19 samples. T cells, B-cell-depleted T cells, or PBMCs provided the cDNA or gDNA that served as material.

As originally analysed: Using reference gene primer amplification, nucleated cell counts were estimated. TCRdb's copy holds only in-frame clones and misses some; the assay was immunoSEQ multiplex PCR. D and trimming were read from the DNA, whereas the V and J calls and clone size are those reported in that table. The sample has about 55,000 clones; 75% to 90% are singletons. With 0 bases removed from V and 7 bases from J, the gap between germline ends came to 6 bases. The CDR3 totals 11 residues. In germline, CDR1 is GTSNPN, CDR2 SVGIG (reference sequence). The receptor's source is a man of 80 years or more with acute or convalescent COVID-19. This chain joins TRBV30 and TRBJ1-1; maybe TRBD1 (6 bases). The sample was peripheral blood. The DNA for the CDR3 is TGTGCCTGGAGTGTACAGGGTGAAGCTTTCTTT. Its protein product is CAWSVQGEAFF. The whole variable domain, remainder taken from reference TRBV30 and TRBJ1-1, is SQTIHQWPATLVQPVGSPLSLECTVEGTSNPNLYWYRQAAGRGLQLLFYSVGIGQISSEVPQNLSASRPQDRQFILSSKKLLLSDSGFYLCAWSVQGEAFFGQGTRLTVV.